This T cell receptor beta chain came from a study of blood T cell repertoires in COVID-19. About the research overall: PBMCs, B-cell-depleted T cells, or T cells provided the cDNA or gDNA that made up the material.

This CDR3 contains 15 residues. J was trimmed by 2 bases and V by 6 bases; bases with no gene match: 8. Germline V gene data show CDR1 as MNHEY and CDR2 as SVGAGI. As processed by the authors: Estimates of nucleated cell counts were drawn from the amplification of reference gene primers. Using immunoSEQ multiplex PCR, the repertoire was profiled, and TCRdb retains in-frame clones only, with some absent. D and trimming were read from the DNA, whereas the V and J calls and clone size are those reported in that table. This repertoire shows 150,000 to 200,000 clones, approximately 90% found once; its top ten account for less than 5%.

The source is a woman aged 55-69 years who had recovered from COVID-19. Material for sequencing was peripheral blood. The gene calls are TRBV6-5 and TRBJ2-3; 7 positions agree with TRBD2. The chain's CDR3 is CASRQLAALTDTQYF. The CDR3 DNA is TGTGCCAGCAGGCAGCTAGCGGCCCTCACAGATACGCAGTATTTT.